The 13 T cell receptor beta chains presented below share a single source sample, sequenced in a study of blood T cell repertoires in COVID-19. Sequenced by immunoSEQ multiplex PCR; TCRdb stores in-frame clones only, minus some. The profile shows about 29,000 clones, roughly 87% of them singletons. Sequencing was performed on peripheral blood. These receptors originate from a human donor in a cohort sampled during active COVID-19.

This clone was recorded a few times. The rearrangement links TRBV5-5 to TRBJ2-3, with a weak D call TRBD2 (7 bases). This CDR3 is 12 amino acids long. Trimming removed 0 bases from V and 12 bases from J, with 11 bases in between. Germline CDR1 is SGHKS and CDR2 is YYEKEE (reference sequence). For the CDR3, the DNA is TGTGCCAGCAGCTTGGTTCGGGGGGCTCAGTATTTT. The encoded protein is CASSLVRGAQYF.

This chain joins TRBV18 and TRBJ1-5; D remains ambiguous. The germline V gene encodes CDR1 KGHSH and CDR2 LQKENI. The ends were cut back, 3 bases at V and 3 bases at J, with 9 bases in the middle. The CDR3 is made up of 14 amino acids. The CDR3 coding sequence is TGTGCCAGCTCACCCGCGCCGCCCAATCAGCCCCAGCATTTT. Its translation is CASSPAPPNQPQHF.

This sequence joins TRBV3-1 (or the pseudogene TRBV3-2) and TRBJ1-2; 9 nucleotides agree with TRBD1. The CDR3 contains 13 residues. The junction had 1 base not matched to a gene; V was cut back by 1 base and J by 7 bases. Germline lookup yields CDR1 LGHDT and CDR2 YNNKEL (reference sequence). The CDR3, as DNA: TGTGCCAGCAGCCAAGGACAGGGGGTTGGCTACACCTTC. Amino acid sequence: CASSQGQGVGYTF.

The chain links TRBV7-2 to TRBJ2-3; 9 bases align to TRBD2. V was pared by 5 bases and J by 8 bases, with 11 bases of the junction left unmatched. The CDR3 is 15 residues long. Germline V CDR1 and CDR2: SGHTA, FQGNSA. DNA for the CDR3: TGTGCCAGCAGCCCCCAGACTAGCGGAAGGGGTACGCAGTATTTT. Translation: CASSPQTSGRGTQYF. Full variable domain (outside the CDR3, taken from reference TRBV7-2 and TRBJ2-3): GAGVSQSPSNKVTEKGKDVELRCDPISGHTALYWYRQSLGQGLEFLIYFQGNSAPDKSGLPSDRFSAERTGGSVSTLTIQRTQQEDSAVYLCASSPQTSGRGTQYFGPGTRLTVL.

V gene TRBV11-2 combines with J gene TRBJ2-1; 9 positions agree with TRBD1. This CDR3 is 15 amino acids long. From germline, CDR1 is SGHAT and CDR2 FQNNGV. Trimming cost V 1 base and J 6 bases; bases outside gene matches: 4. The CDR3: CASSLGQGVFNEQFF. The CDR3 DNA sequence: TGTGCCAGCAGCTTAGGACAGGGGGTTTTCAATGAGCAGTTCTTC.

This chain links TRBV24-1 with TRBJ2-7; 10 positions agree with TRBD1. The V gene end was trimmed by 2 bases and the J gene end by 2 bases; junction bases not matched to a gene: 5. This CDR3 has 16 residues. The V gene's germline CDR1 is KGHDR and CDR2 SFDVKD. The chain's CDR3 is CATSDSPGQGPYEQYF. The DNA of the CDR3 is TGTGCCACCAGTGATTCCCCGGGACAGGGGCCCTACGAGCAGTACTTC.

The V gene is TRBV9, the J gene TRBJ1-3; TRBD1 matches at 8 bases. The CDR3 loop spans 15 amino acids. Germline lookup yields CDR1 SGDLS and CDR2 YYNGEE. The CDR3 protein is CVTTGDAFGGNTIYF. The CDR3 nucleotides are TGTGTTACGACAGGGGACGCCTTCGGTGGAAACACCATATATTTT. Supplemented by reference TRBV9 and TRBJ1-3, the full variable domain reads DSGVTQTPKHLITATGQRVTLRCSPRSGDLSVYWYQQSLDQGLQFLIQYYNGEERAKGNILERFSAQQFPDLHSELNLSSLELGDSALYFCVTTGDAFGGNTIYFGEGSWLTVV.

The chain's CDR3 is CASSSGSGGHQETQYF. Written as DNA, the CDR3 is TGTGCCAGCAGCTCTGGGAGCGGGGGGCACCAAGAGACCCAGTACTTC. The V call is TRBV7-9, the J call TRBJ2-5; 9 bases are shared with TRBD2. Germline loops: CDR1 SEHNR, CDR2 FQNEAQ (reference sequence). V lost 4 bases and J lost 0; bases outside the gene matches: 6. This CDR3 comprises 16 residues.

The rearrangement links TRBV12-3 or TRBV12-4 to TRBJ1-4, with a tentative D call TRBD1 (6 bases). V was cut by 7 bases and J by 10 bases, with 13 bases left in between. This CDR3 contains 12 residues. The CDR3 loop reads CASTPQGGKLFF. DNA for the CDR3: TGTGCCAGCACCCCCCAAGGGGGAAAACTGTTTTTT.

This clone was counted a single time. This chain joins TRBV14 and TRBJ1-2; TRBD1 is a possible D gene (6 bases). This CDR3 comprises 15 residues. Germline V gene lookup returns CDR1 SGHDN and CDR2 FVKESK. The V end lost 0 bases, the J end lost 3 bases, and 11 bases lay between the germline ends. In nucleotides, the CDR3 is TGTGCCAGCAGCCAAGATATGGGGGCAGACTATGGCTACACCTTC. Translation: CASSQDMGADYGYTF.

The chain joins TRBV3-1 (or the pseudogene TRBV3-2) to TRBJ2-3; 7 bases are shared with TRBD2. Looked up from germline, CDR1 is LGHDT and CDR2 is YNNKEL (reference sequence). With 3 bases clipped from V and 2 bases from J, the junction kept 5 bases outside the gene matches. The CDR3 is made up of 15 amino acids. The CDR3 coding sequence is TGTGCCAGCAGCCAGTCCCTAGCGGCCACAGATACGCAGTATTTT. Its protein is CASSQSLAATDTQYF.

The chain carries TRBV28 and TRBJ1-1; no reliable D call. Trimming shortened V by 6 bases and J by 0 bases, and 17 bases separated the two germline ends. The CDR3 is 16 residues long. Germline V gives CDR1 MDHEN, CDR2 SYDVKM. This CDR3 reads CASRSNTRGMNTEAFF. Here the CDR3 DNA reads TGTGCCAGCAGATCGAACACCAGAGGCATGAACACTGAAGCTTTCTTT.

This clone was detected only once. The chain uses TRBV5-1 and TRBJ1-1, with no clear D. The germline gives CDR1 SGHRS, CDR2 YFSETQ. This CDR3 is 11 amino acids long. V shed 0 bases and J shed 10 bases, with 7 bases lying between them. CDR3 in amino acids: CASSLGEGAFF. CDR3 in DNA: TGCGCCAGCAGCTTGGGAGAGGGAGCTTTCTTT.